What follows is one TCR beta chain and its context. The CDR3 length is 14 residues. Germline trimming cut 4 bases from V and 6 bases from J; bases unmatched to any gene: 2. CDR1 is MNHEY and CDR2 is SMNVEV in the germline V gene (reference sequence). Time point given: newly diagnosed GD, antithyroid drugs for less than 3 months. From RNA extracted from PBMCs, the TCR library was made. This specimen belongs to a study of regulatory T cells in long-lasting Graves disease. Arm-PCR of CDR3 regions and iRepertoire HTBI primers were the basis on which TCR beta libraries were built. TCRdb itself ran the multiplex PCR reads through MiXCR, one entry per CDR3 protein. The sample lists 350,000 to 550,000 distinct CDR3 sequences, roughly 15% occurring once. These data also formed part of another study, on T cells in Graves' hyperthyroidism and ophthalmopathy.

Sequences were derived from peripheral blood mononuclear cells (PBMCs), sampled at new diagnosis, from a patient treated with antithyroid drugs. The chain carries TRBV27 and TRBJ2-1, with 11 nucleotides matching TRBD1. The sequence came from a woman aged 18 to 35 with Graves disease. CDR3 amino acids: CASSWTGGFNEQFF. The CDR3 bases are TGTGCCAGCAGTTGGACAGGGGGCTTCAATGAGCAGTTCTTC.